This paragraph covers one T cell receptor beta chain sequence. Its antigen is as yet unknown. V gave up 2 bases and J gave up 5 bases, with 10 bases separating them. CDR1 and CDR2 from the germline V gene are MNHEY and SVGAGI. The CDR3 spans 14 residues. The donors were healthy bone marrow donors. Primers: 60 Vbeta forward and 13 Jbeta reverse. This table comes from immunoSEQ multiplex PCR, and its TCRdb copy is limited to in-frame clones, with some not included. The sample yields 80,000 to 95,000 clones, approximately 63% seen once. The data stem from a study of cytomegalovirus exposure and HLA in healthy donors. Study-wide results and caveats: Trimming of TCR beta V- and J-genes showed a link, identified in a later analysis, to a missense DCLRE1C variant.

The clonotype was recovered from a woman aged 25 to 39 in good health and CMV-seronegative. The chain has TRBV6-5 and TRBJ1-5; TRBD1 is a possible D gene (5 bases). The sequencing sample was made of PBMCs. Here the CDR3 DNA reads TGTGCCAGCAGTTACCGGGACTCCTATCAGCCCCAGCATTTT. Its translation is CASSYRDSYQPQHF.